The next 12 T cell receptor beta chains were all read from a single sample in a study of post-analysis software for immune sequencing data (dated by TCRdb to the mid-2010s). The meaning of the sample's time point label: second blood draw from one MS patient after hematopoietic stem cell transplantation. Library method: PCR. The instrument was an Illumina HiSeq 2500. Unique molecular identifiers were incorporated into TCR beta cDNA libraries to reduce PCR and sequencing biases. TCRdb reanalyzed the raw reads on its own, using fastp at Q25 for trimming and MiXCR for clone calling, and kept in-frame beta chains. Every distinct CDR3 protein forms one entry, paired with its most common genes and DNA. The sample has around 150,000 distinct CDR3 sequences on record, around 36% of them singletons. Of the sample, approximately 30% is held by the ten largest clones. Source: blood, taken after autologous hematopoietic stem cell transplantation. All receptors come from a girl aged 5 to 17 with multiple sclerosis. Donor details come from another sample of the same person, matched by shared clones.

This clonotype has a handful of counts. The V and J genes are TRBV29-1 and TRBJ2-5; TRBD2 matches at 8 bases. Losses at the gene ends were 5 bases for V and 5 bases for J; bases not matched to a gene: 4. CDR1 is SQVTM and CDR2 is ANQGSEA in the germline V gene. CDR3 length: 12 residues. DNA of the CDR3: TGCAGCGTTCCGTCGGGAGGGGAGACCCAGTACTTC. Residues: CSVPSGGETQYF.

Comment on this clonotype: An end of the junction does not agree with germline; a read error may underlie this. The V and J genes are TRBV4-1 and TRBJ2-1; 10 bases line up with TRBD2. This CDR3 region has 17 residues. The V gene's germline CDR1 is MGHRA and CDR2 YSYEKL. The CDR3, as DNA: TGCGCCAGCAGCCAAGATATGTCTAGCGGGGGAAACAATGGGCAGTTCTTC. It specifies CASSQDMSSGGNNGQFF.

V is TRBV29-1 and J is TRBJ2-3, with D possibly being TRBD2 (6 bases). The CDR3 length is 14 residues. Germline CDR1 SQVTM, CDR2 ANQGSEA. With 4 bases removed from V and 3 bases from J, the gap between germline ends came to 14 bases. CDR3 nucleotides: TGCAGCGTTGGTTTAGCGGTTTTAACAGATACGCAGTATTTT. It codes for CSVGLAVLTDTQYF.

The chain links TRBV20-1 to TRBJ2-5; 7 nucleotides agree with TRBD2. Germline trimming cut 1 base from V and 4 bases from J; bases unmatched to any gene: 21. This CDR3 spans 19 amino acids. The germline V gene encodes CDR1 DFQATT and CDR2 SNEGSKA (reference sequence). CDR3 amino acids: CSARVPVRAGLSRGETQYF. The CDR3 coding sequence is TGCAGTGCTAGAGTCCCTGTAAGAGCGGGACTATCGAGGGGAGAGACCCAGTACTTC.

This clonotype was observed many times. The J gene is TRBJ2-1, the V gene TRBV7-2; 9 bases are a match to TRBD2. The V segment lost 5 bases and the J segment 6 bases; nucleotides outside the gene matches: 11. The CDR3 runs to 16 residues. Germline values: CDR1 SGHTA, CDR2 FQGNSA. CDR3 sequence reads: CASSPLAGVLGNEQFF. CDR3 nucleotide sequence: TGTGCCAGCAGCCCATTAGCGGGAGTTTTGGGCAATGAGCAGTTCTTC. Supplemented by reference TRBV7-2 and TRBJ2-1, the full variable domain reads GAGVSQSPSNKVTEKGKDVELRCDPISGHTALYWYRQSLGQGLEFLIYFQGNSAPDKSGLPSDRFSAERTGGSVSTLTIQRTQQEDSAVYLCASSPLAGVLGNEQFFGPGTRLTVL.

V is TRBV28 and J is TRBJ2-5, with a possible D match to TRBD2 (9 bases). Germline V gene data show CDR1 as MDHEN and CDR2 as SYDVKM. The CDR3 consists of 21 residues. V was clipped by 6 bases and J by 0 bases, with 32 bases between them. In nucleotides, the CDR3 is TGTGCCAGCAGCACAGGGACAGGCGAAGTAGGACTAGCGAGAAACCAAGAGACCCAGTACTTC. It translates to CASSTGTGEVGLARNQETQYF. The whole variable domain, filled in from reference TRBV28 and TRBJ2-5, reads DVKVTQSSRYLVKRTGEKVFLECVQDMDHENMFWYRQDPGLGLRLIYFSYDVKMKEKGDIPEGYSVSREKKERFSLILESASTNQTSMYLCASSTGTGEVGLARNQETQYFGPGTRLLVL.

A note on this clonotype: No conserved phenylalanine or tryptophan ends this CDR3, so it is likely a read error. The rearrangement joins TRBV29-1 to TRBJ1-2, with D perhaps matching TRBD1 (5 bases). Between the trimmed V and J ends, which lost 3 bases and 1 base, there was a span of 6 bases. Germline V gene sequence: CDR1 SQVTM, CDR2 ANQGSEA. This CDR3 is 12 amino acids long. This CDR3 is CSVDDSNYGYTC. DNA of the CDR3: TGCAGCGTTGACGACAGTAACTATGGCTACACCTGC.

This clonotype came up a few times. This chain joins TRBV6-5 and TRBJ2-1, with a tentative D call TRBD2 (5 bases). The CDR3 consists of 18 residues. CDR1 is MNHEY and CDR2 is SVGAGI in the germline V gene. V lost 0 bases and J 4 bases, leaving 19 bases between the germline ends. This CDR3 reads CASSYSTPSRVVYNEQFF. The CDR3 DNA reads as TGTGCCAGCAGTTACTCGACACCTAGCCGTGTAGTTTACAATGAGCAGTTCTTC.

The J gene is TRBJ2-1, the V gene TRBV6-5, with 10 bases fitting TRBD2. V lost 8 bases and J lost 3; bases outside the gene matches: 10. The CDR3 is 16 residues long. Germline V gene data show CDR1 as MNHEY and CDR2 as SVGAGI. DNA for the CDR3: TGTGCCAGCGGTGGGAGAACTAGCGGGAACTACAATGAGCAGTTCTTC. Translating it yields CASGGRTSGNYNEQFF.

Here the CDR3 DNA reads TGCAGCGTCGCCCCCAACAATGAGCAGTACTTC. Translating gives CSVAPNNEQYF. The rearrangement uses TRBV29-1 and TRBJ2-1; no clear D. With the DNA end fitting TRBJ2-7 better, the J assignment may be wrong. CDR3 length equals 11 residues. From germline, CDR1 is SQVTM and CDR2 ANQGSEA.

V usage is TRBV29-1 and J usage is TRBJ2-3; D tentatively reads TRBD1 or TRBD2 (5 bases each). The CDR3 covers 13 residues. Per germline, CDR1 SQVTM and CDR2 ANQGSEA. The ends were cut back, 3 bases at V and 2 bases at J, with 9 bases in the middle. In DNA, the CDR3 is TGCAGCGTTGAGTGGGGGATCACAGATACGCAGTATTTT. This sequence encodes CSVEWGITDTQYF.

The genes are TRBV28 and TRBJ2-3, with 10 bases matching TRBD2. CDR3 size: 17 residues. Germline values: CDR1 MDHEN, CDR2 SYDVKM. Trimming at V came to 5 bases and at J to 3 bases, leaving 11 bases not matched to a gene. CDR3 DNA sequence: TGTGCCAGCAGTCTCGGGGGTAGCGGGAGGTGGACAGATACGCAGTATTTT. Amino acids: CASSLGGSGRWTDTQYF. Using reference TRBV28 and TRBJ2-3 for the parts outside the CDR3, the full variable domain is DVKVTQSSRYLVKRTGEKVFLECVQDMDHENMFWYRQDPGLGLRLIYFSYDVKMKEKGDIPEGYSVSREKKERFSLILESASTNQTSMYLCASSLGGSGRWTDTQYFGPGTRLTVL.